This record concerns one T cell receptor (beta chain) sequence. The antigen is undetermined. From germline, CDR1 is SEHNR and CDR2 FQNEAQ (reference sequence). The CDR3 runs 14 residues. The data were taken from a study of CXCR3-negative and CXCR3-positive naive CD8 T cells. Carrying UMI labels, the TRB cDNA libraries were prepared through 5' RACE. TCRdb reworked the 5' RACE reads into one entry per CDR3 protein, no DNA. The clone table shows over 100,000 distinct CDR3 sequences, with the ten largest holding about 0.37%. The study sorted every CD8+ T cell subset in triplicate at under 350,000 cells each. General observations from the study: Partially decreased CXCR3 expression was recorded after cryopreservation, and fresh PBMCs were used in most assays. More hydrophobic TRB CDR3s were found in CXCR3-positive naive cells than in CXCR3-negative naive cells.

The rearrangement uses TRBV7-9 and TRBJ1-2; TCRdb names TRBD1, which stays unverified in the absence of DNA. The source of this sequence is a human donor in good health. Some clones in this sample may be carry-over from other donors' samples. The specimen sequenced was naive CXCR3+ CD8+ T cells from blood. Subset of the sample: CD45RO-CCR7+CD27+CD95- naive CD8+ T cells expressing CXCR3 (TNR3+). Here the CDR3 reads CASSPPGQLSGYTF.